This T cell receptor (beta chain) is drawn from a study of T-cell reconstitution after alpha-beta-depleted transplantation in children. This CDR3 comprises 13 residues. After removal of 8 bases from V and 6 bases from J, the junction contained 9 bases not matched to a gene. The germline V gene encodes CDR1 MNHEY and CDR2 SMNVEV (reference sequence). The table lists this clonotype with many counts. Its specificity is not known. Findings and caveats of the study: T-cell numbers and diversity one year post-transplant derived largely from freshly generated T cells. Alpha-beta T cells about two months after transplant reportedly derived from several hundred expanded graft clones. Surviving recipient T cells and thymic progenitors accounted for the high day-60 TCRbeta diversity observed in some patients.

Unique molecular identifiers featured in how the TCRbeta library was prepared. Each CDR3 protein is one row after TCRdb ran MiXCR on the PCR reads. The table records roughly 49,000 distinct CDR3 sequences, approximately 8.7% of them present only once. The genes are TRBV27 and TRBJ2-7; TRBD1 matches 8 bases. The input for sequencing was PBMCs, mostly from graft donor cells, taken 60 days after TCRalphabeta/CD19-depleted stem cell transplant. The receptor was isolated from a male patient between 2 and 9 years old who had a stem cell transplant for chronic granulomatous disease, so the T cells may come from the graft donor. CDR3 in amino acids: CASGWTGKGEQYF. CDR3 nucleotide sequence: TGTGCCAGCGGATGGACAGGGAAGGGCGAGCAGTACTTC.